The following is a T cell receptor beta chain sequence with its context. Its target antigen remains unknown. No base qualities exist here, and no much larger clone lies one base off it. The data originate from a study of T cell responses to AZD1222 COVID-19 vaccine (dated by TCRdb to the early 2020s). Describing the broader study: AZD1222 recipients given second doses at about 4 weeks or at about 12 weeks were pooled, since spike-specific TCR depth and breadth were not found to differ between the two schedules. A total of 230 or so trial participants underwent TCR sequencing, of whom about 210 received two doses of AZD1222 and around 25 received two doses of the MenACWY control vaccine. Trial participants were enrolled by age into subgroups of 18-55, 56-69 and 70-plus years, and around 150, 29 and 61 TCR-sequenced participants, respectively, were included in these subgroups.

The CDR3 regions of human TCRbeta chains were analyzed by immunosequencing. The authors' pipeline ran thus. Repertoire TCRs were matched against a reference library of SARS-CoV-2-specific TCRs generated with the MIRA antigen-specificity platform. Breadth meant the fraction of unique TCRs that were SARS-CoV-2-associated, whereas depth meant the fraction of total T cells that were SARS-CoV-2-associated. Using the MIRA data, each spike-specific TCR was mapped to the spike region that the TCR reacts to and placed in a CD4 or CD8 class. Log10-transformed breadth and depth values were compared by one-way ANOVA with Sidak's multiple comparisons tests. TCRdb obtained this table from immuneACCESS and retained in-frame rearrangements with V and J assigned. These tables miss some clones; where compared with another copy, unresolved V genes account for less than half of the shortfall, and the remainder is unexplained. D and trimming come from the DNA, and the V and J calls and clone size come from that table. Across this sample there are about 100,000 clones, with around 87% seen only once. About a sixth of the sample rests with the top ten.

Deletion took 0 bases off V and 3 bases off J, with a span of 8 bases between the germline ends. The CDR3 runs 15 amino acids, cysteine and phenylalanine included. The only DNA kept is the CDR3, 45 bases in frame from the first base. The germline V gene specifies SGHAT as CDR1 and FQNNGV as CDR2. On the study overall, not on this receptor specifically: CD4 TCRs associated with the vaccine covered the entire spike protein, and the dominant responses were in regions 160-218 and 743-854. Because no day 14 peak-response samples were available, the repertoires could be characterized only after the peak T cell response. In the small 56-69-year group, the increase in depth fell short of significance, most likely because of low power. Conclusions about previously exposed vaccinees are limited because only a handful of AZD1222 recipients were SARS-CoV-2 seropositive at baseline. Spike-specific TCR breadth and depth rose significantly after two AZD1222 doses compared with day 0 and with MenACWY recipients. Nearly half of unique spike-specific TCRs reportedly recognized epitopes outside regions mutated in the B.1.351 and B.1.1.7 variants. Participants were mostly white British and included more females than males, and it was suggested by the authors that clonal diversity may have been underestimated.

The time point tag for this specimen amounts to: baseline before first vaccination. Samples from vaccinated people were obtained from the UK trials COV001 and COV002, which included a single-blind randomized controlled phase 2/3 trial of AZD1222 (ChAdOx1 nCoV-19) in healthy adults. For TCRbeta chain sequencing, PBMC samples were collected from trial participants at day 0 and at day 28 after the second dose. The sequencing here drew on peripheral blood, taken on day 0 of AZD1222 vaccination. The V and J segments used are TRBV11-2 and TRBJ1-4, and the D gene may be TRBD1, 5 bases matching. The clonotype comes from an adult in good health. The CDR3 loop reads CASSLDRGANEKLFF. The DNA sequence reads TGTGCCAGCAGCTTAGATCGGGGGGCTAATGAAAAACTGTTTTTT.